The present T cell receptor (beta chain) was sequenced within a study of shared clonotypes between healthy human individuals. Study results and caveats: Sampling covered blood only; tissue repertoires likely differ.

Assay used: immunoSEQ multiplex PCR; TCRdb lists only in-frame clones, some missing. The sample holds 2,100,000 or so clones; approximately 94% are singletons and the top ten take approximately 0.13%. V was shortened by 5 bases and J by 4 bases, with 14 bases between the two germline ends. The germline V gene encodes CDR1 SEHNR and CDR2 FQNEAQ (reference sequence). There are 14 residues in the CDR3. A remark on this clone: Its antigen remains unknown.

The material sequenced was naive CD4+ T cells sorted from blood. Subset given: CD45RA+ positively selected. The V call is TRBV7-9, the J call TRBJ2-5, with D perhaps matching TRBD2 (5 bases). The TCR comes from a young man in good health. CDR3 in amino acids: CASSQTGFAETQYF. In DNA form, the CDR3 reads TGTGCCAGCAGCCAGACGGGGTTTGCAGAGACCCAGTACTTC.